One T cell receptor beta chain is described in this entry. Its antigen is still unknown. Six replicates per PBMC sample, mostly from 480 ng of genomic DNA. The assay was immunoSEQ multiplex PCR, and TCRdb's table has in-frame clones only and misses some. The sample contains over 30,000 clones, 80% of which appear only once. These data originate in a study of neoadjuvant anti-PD-1 for oral cavity cancer. Study as a whole: Patients without progression received a fourth nivolumab dose around day 43, then surgical resection on days 50-56. Overall study results and limits: Post-nivolumab, blood T cell clonality was significantly elevated in non-responders.

The time point was: after neoadjuvant nivolumab, at surgical resection. Sequenced here: PBMCs, sampled after nivolumab (anti-PD-1) treatment. This TCR came from a person aged 35-79 years with oral cavity squamous cell carcinoma.

CDR3 sequence: CASSPGQGRYGYTF. CDR3 in DNA: TGCGCCAGCAGCCCGGGGCAGGGGAGGTATGGCTACACCTTC. The chain is built from TRBV5-1 and TRBJ1-2, with a weak D call TRBD1 (6 bases). Trimming took off 4 bases at V and 5 bases at J, with 15 bases between the two ends. The germline V gene encodes CDR1 SGHRS and CDR2 YFSETQ. The CDR3 has 14 amino acids.